Given below is one T cell receptor (beta chain) in context. Its binding antigen is unknown. It has no much larger one-base neighbor in the sample; base qualities were not kept. To sequence the TCRbeta CDR3 region, genomic DNA was isolated from the sorted cells. The immunoSEQ Assay was used for sequencing of TCRbeta CDR3 regions. The table was pulled from immuneACCESS by TCRdb, which kept in-frame rearrangements only. Such tables lose some clones; where checked, under half of the loss comes from unresolved V genes, and the rest has no known cause. This sample gives 90,000 to 95,000 clones in total; around 80% of them show up just once. Around 1.1% of the sample belongs to the ten largest clones. Based on the germline V gene, the CDR1 and CDR2 sequences are SGHTA and FQGTGA. The trim is 2 bases for V and 2 bases for J, with a gap of 14 bases between the germline ends. Its CDR3 holds 16 amino acids, cysteine through phenylalanine. The DNA shown is the 48-base CDR3, in frame from base 1.

This entry belongs to a study of OX40 agonist ivuxolimab in advanced cancers. In terms of the full investigation: Ivuxolimab was a fully human IgG2 agonistic monoclonal antibody targeting the costimulatory receptor OX40 (CD134). Intravenous ivuxolimab was administered to patients every 2 weeks at six dose levels: 0.01, 0.1, 0.3, 1.5, 3 and 10 mg/kg. Of the 50 to 55 patients in dose escalation, around 20 had hepatocellular carcinoma, approximately 15 had melanoma, 9 had renal cell carcinoma and 9 had head and neck cancer. In the dose-escalation cohort, approximately 82% of patients were male, and the mean age was approximately 60 years with a range of roughly 20 to 80. Prior anti-PD-1, anti-PD-L1 or anti-CTLA-4 therapy was permitted, and roughly two fifths of dose-escalation patients had received checkpoint inhibitors. Partial responses occurred in three dose-escalation patients, of whom one had hepatocellular carcinoma and two had cutaneous melanoma. The point of sequencing TCRbeta in the periphery was to test whether ivuxolimab changed TCR sequence diversity and drove clonal T-cell expansion. The paper describes the monotherapy dose-escalation part (N of about 47 patients) of the phase I trial of ivuxolimab. Overall results and qualifications from the work: At doses from 0.1 to 3.0 mg/kg, clonal expansion was seen in both CD4+ and CD8+ blood T cells between baseline and week 6. Low levels of normalized T-cell clonal expansion were also seen in some nonresponding patients. After ivuxolimab, more expanded clones were found on average in CD8+ T cells than in CD4+ T cells. Which antigens the clonally expanded peripheral T cells were specific for was not determined. In partial responders in the 0.1-3.0 mg/kg groups, normalized peripheral clonal expansion was found to be among the lowest, especially among CD8+ T cells.

The trial excluded patients who had a history of autoimmune disease or who were on systemic immunosuppression. Peripheral blood for TCR sequencing was collected from all dose cohorts at baseline, on cycle 4 day 1, and on cycle 7 day 1. Samples were obtained from an open-label, multicenter, first-in-human phase I dose-escalation trial of ivuxolimab. Adults with locally advanced or metastatic head and neck squamous cell, hepatocellular, melanoma or renal cell carcinoma were enrolled in the trial. Before TCR sequencing, CD4+ T cells and CD8+ T cells from peripheral blood were sorted into separate populations.

The receptor comes from an adult with an advanced solid tumor such as melanoma, head and neck, liver or kidney cancer. This receptor chain uses TRBV7-3 and TRBJ2-3; the D gene is possibly TRBD2, with 6 bases matching. This sample comprised CD4+ or CD8+ T cells sorted from blood, obtained in a trial of the OX40 agonist ivuxolimab. The CDR3 region reads CASSLGRRGSTDTQYF. The DNA is as follows: TGTGCCAGCAGCTTAGGGAGACGGGGGTCCACAGATACGCAGTATTTT.